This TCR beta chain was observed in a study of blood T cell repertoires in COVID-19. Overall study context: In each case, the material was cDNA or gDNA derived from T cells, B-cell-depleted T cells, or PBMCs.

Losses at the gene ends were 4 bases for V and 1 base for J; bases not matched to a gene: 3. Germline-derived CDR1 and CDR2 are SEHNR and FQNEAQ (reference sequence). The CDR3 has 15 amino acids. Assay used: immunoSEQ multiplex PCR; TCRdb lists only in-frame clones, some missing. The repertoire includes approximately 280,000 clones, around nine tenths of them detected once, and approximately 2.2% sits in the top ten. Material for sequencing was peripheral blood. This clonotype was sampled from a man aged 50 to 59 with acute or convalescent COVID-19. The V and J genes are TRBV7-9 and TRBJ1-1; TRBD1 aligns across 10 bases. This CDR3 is CASSSWTGGNTEAFF. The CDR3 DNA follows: TGTGCCAGCAGCTCCTGGACAGGGGGGAACACTGAAGCTTTCTTT.